A selection of T cell receptor beta chains follows, all from one sample in a study of OX40 agonist ivuxolimab in advanced cancers. Method: immunoSEQ multiplex PCR; TCRdb's copy keeps in-frame clones and lacks some. The data show 45,000 to 50,000 clones, with approximately 91% seen just once and roughly 8.1% held by the top ten. This specimen consisted of CD4+ or CD8+ T cells sorted from blood, obtained in a trial of the OX40 agonist ivuxolimab. Source of these receptors: an adult with an advanced solid tumor such as melanoma, head and neck, liver or kidney cancer. The CDR3 runs from the conserved cysteine through the conserved F or W. Fields, in order: J gene, D gene, clone size, V gene, CDR3 protein, CDR3 DNA. A D gene is named only where the DNA matches it firmly. Clone size, where shown, is once, few, many, or a class for clones that have expanded.

j_gene: TRBJ1-1
d_gene: TRBD1
abundance: .
v_gene: TRBV10-3
CDR3aa: CAISEGTGDTEAFF
CDR3nt: TGTGCCATCAGCGAGGGGACAGGGGACACTGAAGCTTTCTTT

j_gene: TRBJ2-7
d_gene: .
abundance: .
v_gene: TRBV6-5
CDR3aa: CASSYRGRGAEQYF
CDR3nt: TGTGCCAGCAGTTACCGCGGCAGGGGCGCCGAGCAGTACTTC

j_gene: TRBJ1-2
d_gene: TRBD1
abundance: medium-sized
v_gene: TRBV10-3
CDR3aa: CATRDSRNYGYTF
CDR3nt: TGTGCCACCCGGGACAGCCGTAACTATGGCTACACCTTC

j_gene: TRBJ1-1
d_gene: TRBD1
abundance: .
v_gene: TRBV19
CDR3aa: CATSDRVRTEAFF
CDR3nt: TGTGCCACAAGTGACAGGGTAAGGACTGAAGCTTTCTTT

j_gene: TRBJ2-5
d_gene: .
abundance: .
v_gene: TRBV5-1
CDR3aa: CASSPFSPLQETQYF
CDR3nt: TGCGCCAGCAGCCCCTTTAGCCCTCTCCAAGAGACCCAGTACTTC

j_gene: TRBJ1-4
d_gene: .
abundance: .
v_gene: TRBV14
CDR3aa: CASSSGGIGGFNEKLFF
CDR3nt: TGTGCCAGCAGCTCCGGGGGAATCGGGGGCTTCAATGAAAAACTGTTTTTT

j_gene: TRBJ1-6
d_gene: .
abundance: .
v_gene: TRBV9
CDR3aa: CASSVGTGYNSPLHF
CDR3nt: TGTGCCAGCAGCGTAGGAACGGGTTATAATTCACCCCTCCACTTT

j_gene: TRBJ1-3
d_gene: TRBD1
abundance: .
v_gene: TRBV5-1
CDR3aa: CASSPGTASGNTIYF
CDR3nt: TGCGCCAGCAGCCCTGGGACAGCCTCTGGAAACACCATATATTTT

j_gene: TRBJ2-1
d_gene: .
abundance: .
v_gene: TRBV29-1
CDR3aa: CSVVGGASSYNEQFF
CDR3nt: TGCAGCGTTGTGGGCGGGGCGAGCTCCTACAATGAGCAGTTCTTC

j_gene: TRBJ2-1
d_gene: .
abundance: .
v_gene: TRBV6-5
CDR3aa: CASSYSHRDNEQFF
CDR3nt: TGTGCCAGCAGTTACTCCCACAGGGACAATGAGCAGTTCTTC

j_gene: TRBJ2-5
d_gene: .
abundance: .
v_gene: TRBV6-5
CDR3aa: CASSKGYQETQYF
CDR3nt: TGTGCCAGCAGTAAAGGATACCAAGAGACCCAGTACTTC

j_gene: TRBJ2-1
d_gene: TRBD2
abundance: .
v_gene: TRBV7-7
CDR3aa: CASSLVVLQPSGNEQFF
CDR3nt: TGTGCCAGCAGCTTAGTGGTTCTTCAACCTAGCGGGAATGAGCAGTTCTTC

j_gene: TRBJ1-2
d_gene: .
abundance: .
v_gene: TRBV7-9
CDR3aa: CASSFTGSSYGYTF
CDR3nt: TGTGCCAGCAGCTTTACGGGCTCGAGCTATGGCTACACCTTC

j_gene: TRBJ2-7
d_gene: .
abundance: .
v_gene: TRBV11-3
CDR3aa: CASSLRNRAYEQYF
CDR3nt: TGTGCCAGCAGCTTACGTAACAGGGCCTACGAGCAGTACTTC

j_gene: TRBJ1-4
d_gene: .
abundance: few
v_gene: TRBV5-1
CDR3aa: CASSRGGVNEKLFF
CDR3nt: TGCGCCAGCAGCCGAGGAGGGGTTAATGAAAAACTGTTTTTT

j_gene: TRBJ2-7
d_gene: .
abundance: .
v_gene: TRBV19
CDR3aa: CASRYGATENDEQYF
CDR3nt: TGTGCCAGTAGGTACGGCGCAACGGAGAATGACGAGCAGTACTTC

j_gene: TRBJ1-1
d_gene: .
abundance: .
v_gene: TRBV5-1
CDR3aa: CASSLGPVGTEAFF
CDR3nt: TGCGCCAGCAGCTTGGGACCCGTGGGCACTGAAGCTTTCTTT

j_gene: TRBJ1-1
d_gene: .
abundance: .
v_gene: TRBV28
CDR3aa: CASSFPGAMNTEAFF
CDR3nt: TGTGCCAGCAGTTTTCCCGGGGCCATGAACACTGAAGCTTTCTTT

j_gene: TRBJ1-2
d_gene: TRBD1
abundance: .
v_gene: TRBV9
CDR3aa: CASSVTDRGLHGYTF
CDR3nt: TGTGCCAGCAGCGTAACGGACAGGGGACTTCATGGCTACACCTTC

j_gene: TRBJ2-5
d_gene: .
abundance: .
v_gene: TRBV5-1
CDR3aa: CASSKNRVGQETQYF
CDR3nt: TGCGCCAGCAGCAAAAACAGGGTTGGACAAGAGACCCAGTACTTC

j_gene: TRBJ2-3
d_gene: .
abundance: once
v_gene: TRBV30
CDR3aa: CAWSSLGTPADTQYF
CDR3nt: TGTGCCTGGAGTTCCCTAGGGACTCCAGCAGATACGCAGTATTTT

j_gene: TRBJ2-3
d_gene: .
abundance: .
v_gene: TRBV9
CDR3aa: CASSGHTGRTDTQYF
CDR3nt: TGTGCCAGCAGCGGACATACAGGGAGAACAGATACGCAGTATTTT

j_gene: TRBJ2-1
d_gene: .
abundance: once
v_gene: TRBV5-1
CDR3aa: CASSSQGGWYNEQFF
CDR3nt: TGCGCCAGCAGCTCACAGGGCGGGTGGTACAATGAGCAGTTCTTC

j_gene: TRBJ2-3
d_gene: .
abundance: .
v_gene: TRBV6-5
CDR3aa: CASRAPTSDTQYF
CDR3nt: TGTGCCAGCAGGGCCCCCACATCAGATACGCAGTATTTT

j_gene: TRBJ1-1
d_gene: TRBD1
abundance: .
v_gene: TRBV27
CDR3aa: CASISTGFRTEAFF
CDR3nt: TGTGCCAGCATTTCGACAGGGTTCAGGACTGAAGCTTTCTTT

j_gene: TRBJ2-5
d_gene: .
abundance: once
v_gene: TRBV29-1
CDR3aa: CSVDPGISETQYF
CDR3nt: TGCAGCGTGGACCCGGGGATTTCGGAGACCCAGTACTTC

j_gene: TRBJ2-2
d_gene: .
abundance: once
v_gene: TRBV30
CDR3aa: CAWALQHTGELFF
CDR3nt: TGTGCCTGGGCTTTACAGCACACCGGGGAGCTGTTTTTT

j_gene: TRBJ2-3
d_gene: TRBD2
abundance: .
v_gene: TRBV7-2
CDR3aa: CASRLAGGLDTQYF
CDR3nt: TGTGCCAGCAGGTTAGCGGGAGGGCTAGATACGCAGTATTTT

j_gene: TRBJ2-3
d_gene: TRBD2
abundance: .
v_gene: TRBV14
CDR3aa: CASSPLGGRGTDTQYF
CDR3nt: TGTGCCAGCAGCCCACTTGGCGGGAGGGGCACAGATACGCAGTATTTT

j_gene: TRBJ1-1
d_gene: .
abundance: .
v_gene: TRBV25-1
CDR3aa: CASSESGRHTEAFF
CDR3nt: TGTGCCAGCAGTGAATCGGGACGGCACACTGAAGCTTTCTTT

j_gene: TRBJ2-1
d_gene: TRBD2
abundance: .
v_gene: TRBV6-6
CDR3aa: CACGGYNEQFF
CDR3nt: TGCGCCTGCGGGGGGTACAATGAGCAGTTCTTC

j_gene: TRBJ1-4
d_gene: .
abundance: once
v_gene: TRBV6-5
CDR3aa: CASSYDGLRGKLFF
CDR3nt: TGTGCCAGCAGTTACGACGGGTTAAGGGGAAAACTGTTTTTT

j_gene: TRBJ2-1
d_gene: .
abundance: .
v_gene: TRBV6-5
CDR3aa: CASSYSTYGEQFF
CDR3nt: TGTGCCAGCAGTTACTCGACTTATGGAGAGCAGTTCTTC

j_gene: TRBJ1-1
d_gene: .
abundance: .
v_gene: TRBV7-3
CDR3aa: CASSSQEATEAFF
CDR3nt: TGTGCCAGCAGCTCACAGGAGGCCACTGAAGCTTTCTTT

j_gene: TRBJ2-2
d_gene: TRBD2
abundance: .
v_gene: TRBV7-3
CDR3aa: CASGERGTGELFF
CDR3nt: TGTGCCAGCGGGGAGCGGGGCACCGGGGAGCTGTTTTTT

j_gene: TRBJ2-1
d_gene: .
abundance: .
v_gene: TRBV5-4
CDR3aa: CASRLRAEGNEQFF
CDR3nt: TGTGCCAGCAGGTTGAGAGCGGAGGGAAATGAGCAGTTCTTC

j_gene: TRBJ1-1
d_gene: TRBD1
abundance: .
v_gene: TRBV18
CDR3aa: CASSTQGVMNTEAFF
CDR3nt: TGTGCCAGCTCAACGCAGGGGGTCATGAACACTGAAGCTTTCTTT

j_gene: TRBJ2-7
d_gene: .
abundance: .
v_gene: TRBV28
CDR3aa: CASSPSSYEQYF
CDR3nt: TGTGCCAGCAGCCCAAGCTCCTACGAGCAGTACTTC

j_gene: TRBJ1-2
d_gene: .
abundance: .
v_gene: TRBV29-1
CDR3aa: CSVLDASYTF
CDR3nt: TGCAGCGTTTTGGACGCGAGCTACACCTTC

j_gene: TRBJ2-7
d_gene: TRBD1
abundance: .
v_gene: TRBV18
CDR3aa: CASSPPGDRVLYEQYF
CDR3nt: TGTGCCAGCTCACCACCGGGGGACAGGGTTCTATACGAGCAGTACTTC

j_gene: TRBJ2-7
d_gene: TRBD1
abundance: few
v_gene: TRBV5-1
CDR3aa: CASSLAGTGEYEQYF
CDR3nt: TGCGCCAGCAGCTTAGCCGGGACAGGGGAGTACGAGCAGTACTTC

j_gene: TRBJ2-1
d_gene: TRBD1
abundance: few
v_gene: TRBV5-5
CDR3aa: CASSLGGTGPRSYSNEQFF
CDR3nt: TGTGCCAGCAGCTTGGGGGGGACAGGGCCCCGGTCTTATAGTAATGAGCAGTTCTTC

j_gene: TRBJ2-1
d_gene: TRBD2
abundance: .
v_gene: TRBV11-2
CDR3aa: CASSLVGQLAGGPHEQFF
CDR3nt: TGTGCCAGCAGCTTAGTTGGCCAACTAGCGGGAGGGCCGCATGAGCAGTTCTTC

j_gene: TRBJ2-1
d_gene: TRBD1
abundance: .
v_gene: TRBV11-2
CDR3aa: CASSRVRDSYNEQFF
CDR3nt: TGTGCCAGCAGCCGGGTCCGGGACAGTTACAATGAGCAGTTCTTC

j_gene: TRBJ2-6
d_gene: .
abundance: .
v_gene: TRBV27
CDR3aa: CASCGFGANVLTF
CDR3nt: TGTGCCAGCTGCGGGTTTGGGGCCAACGTCCTGACTTTC